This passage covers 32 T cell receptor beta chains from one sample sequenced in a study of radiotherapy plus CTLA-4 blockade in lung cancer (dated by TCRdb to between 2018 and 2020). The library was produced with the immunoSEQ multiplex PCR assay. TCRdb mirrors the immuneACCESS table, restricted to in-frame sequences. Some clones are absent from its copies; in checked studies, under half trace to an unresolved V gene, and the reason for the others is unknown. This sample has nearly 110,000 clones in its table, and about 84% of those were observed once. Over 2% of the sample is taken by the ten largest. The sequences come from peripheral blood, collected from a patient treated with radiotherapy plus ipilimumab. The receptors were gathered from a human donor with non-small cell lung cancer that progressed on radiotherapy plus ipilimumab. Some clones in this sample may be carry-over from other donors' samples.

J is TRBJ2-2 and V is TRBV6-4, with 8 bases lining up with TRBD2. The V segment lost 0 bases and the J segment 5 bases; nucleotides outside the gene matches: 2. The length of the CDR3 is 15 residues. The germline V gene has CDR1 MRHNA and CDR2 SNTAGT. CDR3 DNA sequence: TGTGCCAGCAGTGACTCAAGCGGGGGTACCGGGGAGCTGTTTTTT. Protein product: CASSDSSGGTGELFF.

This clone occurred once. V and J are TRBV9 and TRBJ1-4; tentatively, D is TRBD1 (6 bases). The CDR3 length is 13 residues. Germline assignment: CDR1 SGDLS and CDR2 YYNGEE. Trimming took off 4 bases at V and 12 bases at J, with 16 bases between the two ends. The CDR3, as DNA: TGTGCCAGCAGCCCTCCGGAGGGGGGGGAACTGTTTTTT. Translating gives CASSPPEGGELFF.

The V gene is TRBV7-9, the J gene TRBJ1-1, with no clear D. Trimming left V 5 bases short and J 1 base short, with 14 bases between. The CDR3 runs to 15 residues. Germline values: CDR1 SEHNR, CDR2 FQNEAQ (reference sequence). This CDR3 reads CASSPIGWGNTEAFF. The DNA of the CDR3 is TGTGCCAGCAGCCCCATTGGGTGGGGGAACACTGAAGCTTTCTTT.

In DNA form, the CDR3 reads TGTGCCAGCAGCTTCCTGATCGCCGGACCGAACACTGAAGCTTTCTTT. It codes for CASSFLIAGPNTEAFF. This chain links TRBV5-4 with TRBJ1-1; D unclear. The V gene's germline CDR1 is SGHNT and CDR2 YYREEE (reference sequence). The CDR3 totals 16 residues. V lost 2 bases to trimming and J lost 1 base, with 15 bases between them.

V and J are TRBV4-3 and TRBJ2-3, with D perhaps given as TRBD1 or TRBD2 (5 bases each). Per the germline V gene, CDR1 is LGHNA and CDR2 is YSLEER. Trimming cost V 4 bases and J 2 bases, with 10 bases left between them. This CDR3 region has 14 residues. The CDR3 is CASSLRDHTDTQYF. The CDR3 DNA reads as TGCGCCAGCAGCCTCCGGGACCACACAGATACGCAGTATTTT.

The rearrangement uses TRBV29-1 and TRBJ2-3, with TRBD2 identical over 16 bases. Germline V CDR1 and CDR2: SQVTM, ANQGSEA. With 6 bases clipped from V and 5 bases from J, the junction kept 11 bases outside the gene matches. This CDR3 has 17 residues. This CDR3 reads CSVALGLAGGRGDTQYF. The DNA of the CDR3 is TGCAGCGTCGCCCTGGGACTAGCGGGGGGGCGAGGAGATACGCAGTATTTT.

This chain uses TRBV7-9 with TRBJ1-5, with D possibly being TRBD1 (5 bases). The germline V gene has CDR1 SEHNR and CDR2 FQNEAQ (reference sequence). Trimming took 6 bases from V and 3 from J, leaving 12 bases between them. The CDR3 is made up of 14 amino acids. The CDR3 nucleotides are TGTGCCAGCAGGGGCGGGACGGACAATCAGCCCCAGCATTTT. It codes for CASRGGTDNQPQHF. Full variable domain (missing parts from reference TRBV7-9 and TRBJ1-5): DTGVSQNPRHKITKRGQNVTFRCDPISEHNRLYWYRQTLGQGPEFLTYFQNEAQLEKSRLLSDRFSAERPKGSFSTLEIQRTEQGDSAMYLCASRGGTDNQPQHFGDGTRLSIL.

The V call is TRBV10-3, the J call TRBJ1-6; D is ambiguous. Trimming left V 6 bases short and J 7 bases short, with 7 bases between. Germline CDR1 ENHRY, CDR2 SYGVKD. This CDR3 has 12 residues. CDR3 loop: CAISPENSPLHF. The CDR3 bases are TGTGCCATCAGCCCAGAGAATTCACCCCTCCACTTT.

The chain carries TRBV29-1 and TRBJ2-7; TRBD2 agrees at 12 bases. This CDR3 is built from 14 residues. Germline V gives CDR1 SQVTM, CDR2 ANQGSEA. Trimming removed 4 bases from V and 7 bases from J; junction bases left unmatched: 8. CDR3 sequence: CSVARTSGAREQYF. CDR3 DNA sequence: TGCAGCGTTGCCCGGACTAGCGGGGCGCGAGAGCAGTACTTC.

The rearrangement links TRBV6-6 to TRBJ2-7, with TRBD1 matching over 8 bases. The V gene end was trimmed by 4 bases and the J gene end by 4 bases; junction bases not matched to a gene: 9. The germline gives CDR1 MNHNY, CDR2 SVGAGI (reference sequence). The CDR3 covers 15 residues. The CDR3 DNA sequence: TGTGCCAGCAGTTTCCCCGGGACAGGAGTTTACGAGCAGTACTTC. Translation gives CASSFPGTGVYEQYF.

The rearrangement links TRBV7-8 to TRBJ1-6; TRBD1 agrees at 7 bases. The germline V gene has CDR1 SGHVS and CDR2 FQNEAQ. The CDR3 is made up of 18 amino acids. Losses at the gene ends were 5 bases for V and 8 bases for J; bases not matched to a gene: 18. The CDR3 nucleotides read TGTGCCAGCAGCCCAAGGCTGGGTCCGGGACAGAGACATTCACCCCTCCACTTT. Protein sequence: CASSPRLGPGQRHSPLHF.

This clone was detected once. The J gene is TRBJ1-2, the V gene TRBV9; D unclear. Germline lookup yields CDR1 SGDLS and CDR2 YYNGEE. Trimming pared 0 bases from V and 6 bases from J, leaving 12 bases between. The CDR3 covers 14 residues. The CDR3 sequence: CASSVEGNWDGYTF. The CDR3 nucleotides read TGTGCCAGCAGCGTAGAAGGGAATTGGGATGGCTACACCTTC. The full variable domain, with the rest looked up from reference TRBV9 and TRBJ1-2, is DSGVTQTPKHLITATGQRVTLRCSPRSGDLSVYWYQQSLDQGLQFLIQYYNGEERAKGNILERFSAQQFPDLHSELNLSSLELGDSALYFCASSVEGNWDGYTFGSGTRLTVV.

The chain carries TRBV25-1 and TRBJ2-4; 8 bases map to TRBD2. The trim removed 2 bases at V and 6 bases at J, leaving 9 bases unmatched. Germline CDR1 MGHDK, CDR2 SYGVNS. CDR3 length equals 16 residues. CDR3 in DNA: TGTGCCAGCAGTGAAGGGGCGGGGGGCTGGAGAAACATTCAGTACTTC. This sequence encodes CASSEGAGGWRNIQYF.

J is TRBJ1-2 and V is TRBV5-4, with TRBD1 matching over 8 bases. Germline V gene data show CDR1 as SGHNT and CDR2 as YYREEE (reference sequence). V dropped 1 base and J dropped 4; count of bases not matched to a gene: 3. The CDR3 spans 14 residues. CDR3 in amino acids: CASSLQGASYGYTF. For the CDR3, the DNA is TGTGCCAGCAGCTTGCAGGGGGCGTCCTATGGCTACACCTTC.

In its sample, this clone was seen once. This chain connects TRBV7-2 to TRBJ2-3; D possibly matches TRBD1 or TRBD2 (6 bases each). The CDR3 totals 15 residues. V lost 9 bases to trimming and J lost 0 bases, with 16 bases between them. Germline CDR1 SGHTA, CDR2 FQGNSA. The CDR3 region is CASSRDIASTDTQYF. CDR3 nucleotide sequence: TGTGCCAGTTCGCGGGACATAGCTAGCACAGATACGCAGTATTTT.

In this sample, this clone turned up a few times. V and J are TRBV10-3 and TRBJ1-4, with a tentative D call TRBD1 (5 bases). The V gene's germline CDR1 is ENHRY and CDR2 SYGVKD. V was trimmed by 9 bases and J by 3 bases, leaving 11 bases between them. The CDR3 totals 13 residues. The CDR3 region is CAIGGAPNEKLFF. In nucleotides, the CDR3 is TGTGCCATAGGAGGGGCCCCTAATGAAAAACTGTTTTTT.

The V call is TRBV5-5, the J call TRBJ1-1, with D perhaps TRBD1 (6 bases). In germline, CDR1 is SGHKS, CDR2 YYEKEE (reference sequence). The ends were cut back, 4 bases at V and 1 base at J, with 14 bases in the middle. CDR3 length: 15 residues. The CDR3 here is CASSPLRGANTEAFF. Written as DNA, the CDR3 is TGTGCCAGCAGCCCGCTGCGGGGGGCGAACACTGAAGCTTTCTTT. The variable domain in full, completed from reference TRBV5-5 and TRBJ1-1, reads DAGVTQSPTHLIKTRGQQVTLRCSPISGHKSVSWYQQVLGQGPQFIFQYYEKEERGRGNFPDRFSARQFPNYSSELNVNALLLGDSALYLCASSPLRGANTEAFFGQGTRLTVV.

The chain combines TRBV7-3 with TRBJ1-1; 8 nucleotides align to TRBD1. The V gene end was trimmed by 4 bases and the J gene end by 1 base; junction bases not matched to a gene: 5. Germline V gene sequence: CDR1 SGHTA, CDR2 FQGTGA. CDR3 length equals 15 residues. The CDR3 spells CASSSPGTGNTEAFF. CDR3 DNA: TGTGCCAGCAGCTCCCCCGGGACAGGGAACACTGAAGCTTTCTTT.

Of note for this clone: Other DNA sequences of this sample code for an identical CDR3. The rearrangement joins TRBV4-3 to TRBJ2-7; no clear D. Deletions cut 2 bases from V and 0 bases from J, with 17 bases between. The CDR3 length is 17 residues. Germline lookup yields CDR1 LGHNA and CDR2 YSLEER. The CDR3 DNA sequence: TGCGCCAGCAGCCAAAATTATGATAGGGCCAGCTCCTACGAGCAGTACTTC. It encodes CASSQNYDRASSYEQYF.

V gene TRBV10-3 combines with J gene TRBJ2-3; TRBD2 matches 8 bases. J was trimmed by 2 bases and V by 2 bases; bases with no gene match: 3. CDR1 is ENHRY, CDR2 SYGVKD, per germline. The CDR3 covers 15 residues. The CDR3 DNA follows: TGTGCCATCAGTGAGGCGGGACTAGTCACAGATACGCAGTATTTT. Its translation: CAISEAGLVTDTQYF.

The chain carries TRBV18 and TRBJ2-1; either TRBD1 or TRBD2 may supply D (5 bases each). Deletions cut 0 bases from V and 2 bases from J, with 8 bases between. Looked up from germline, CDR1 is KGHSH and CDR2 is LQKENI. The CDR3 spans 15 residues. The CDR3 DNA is TGTGCCAGCTCACCACCCCGAGGGGCCTACAATGAGCAGTTCTTC. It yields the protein CASSPPRGAYNEQFF. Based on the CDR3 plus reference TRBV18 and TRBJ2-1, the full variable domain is NAGVMQNPRHLVRRRGQEARLRCSPMKGHSHVYWYRQLPEEGLKFMVYLQKENIIDESGMPKERFSAEFPKEGPSILRIQQVVRGDSAAYFCASSPPRGAYNEQFFGPGTRLTVL.

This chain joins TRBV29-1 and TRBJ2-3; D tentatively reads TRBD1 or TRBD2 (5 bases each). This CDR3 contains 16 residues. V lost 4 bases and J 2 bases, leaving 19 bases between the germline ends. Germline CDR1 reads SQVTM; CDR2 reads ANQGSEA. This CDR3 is CSVAGTLSLYTDTQYF. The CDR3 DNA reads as TGCAGCGTTGCCGGGACCTTAAGCCTGTACACAGATACGCAGTATTTT.

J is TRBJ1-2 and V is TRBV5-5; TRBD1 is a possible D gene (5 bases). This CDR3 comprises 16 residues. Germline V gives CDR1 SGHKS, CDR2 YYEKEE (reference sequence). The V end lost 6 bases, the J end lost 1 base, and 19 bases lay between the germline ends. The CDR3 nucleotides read TGTGCCAGCACTCCCCGGTGGGGCAGCTTTAACTATGGCTACACCTTC. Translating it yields CASTPRWGSFNYGYTF.

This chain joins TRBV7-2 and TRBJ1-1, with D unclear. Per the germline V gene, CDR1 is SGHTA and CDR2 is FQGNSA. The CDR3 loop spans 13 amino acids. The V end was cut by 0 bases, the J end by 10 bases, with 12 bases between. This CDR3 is CASSLASPTGAFF. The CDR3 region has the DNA TGTGCCAGCAGCTTAGCCTCGCCAACCGGAGCTTTCTTT.

The CDR3 coding sequence is TGTGCCAGCAGCTTAGAGGGGGATATGAGGGCTTTCTTT. Amino acid sequence: CASSLEGDMRAFF. The V and J genes are TRBV7-9 and TRBJ1-1, with TRBD1 as a possible D gene (6 bases). V lost 1 base and J 11 bases, leaving 14 bases between the germline ends. The germline V gene has CDR1 SEHNR and CDR2 FQNEAQ (reference sequence). There are 13 residues in the CDR3.

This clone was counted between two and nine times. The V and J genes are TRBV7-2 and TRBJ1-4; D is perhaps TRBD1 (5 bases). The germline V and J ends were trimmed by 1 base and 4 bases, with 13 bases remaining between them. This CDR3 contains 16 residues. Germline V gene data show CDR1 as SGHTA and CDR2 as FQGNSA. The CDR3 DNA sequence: TGTGCCAGCAGCTTAGTCGGGACCGCGATTAATGAAAAACTGTTTTTT. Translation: CASSLVGTAINEKLFF. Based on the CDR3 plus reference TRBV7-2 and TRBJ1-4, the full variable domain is GAGVSQSPSNKVTEKGKDVELRCDPISGHTALYWYRQSLGQGLEFLIYFQGNSAPDKSGLPSDRFSAERTGGSVSTLTIQRTQQEDSAVYLCASSLVGTAINEKLFFGSGTQLSVL.

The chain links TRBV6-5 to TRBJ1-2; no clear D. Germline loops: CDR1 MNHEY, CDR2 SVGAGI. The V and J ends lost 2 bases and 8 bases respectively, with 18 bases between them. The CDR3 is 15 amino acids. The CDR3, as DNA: TGTGCCAGCAGTTACAGGGTGAATTCCCTAAACGGCTACACCTTC. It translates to CASSYRVNSLNGYTF.

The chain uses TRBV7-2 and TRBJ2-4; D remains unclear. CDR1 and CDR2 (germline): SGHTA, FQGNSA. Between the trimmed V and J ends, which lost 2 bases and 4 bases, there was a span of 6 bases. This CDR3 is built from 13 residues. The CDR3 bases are TGTGCCAGCAGCTTACAGGCGAAAAACATTCAGTACTTC. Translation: CASSLQAKNIQYF.

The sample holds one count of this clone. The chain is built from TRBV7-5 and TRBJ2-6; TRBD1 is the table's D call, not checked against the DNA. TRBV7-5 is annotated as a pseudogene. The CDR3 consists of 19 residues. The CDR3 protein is CVRSLAGQGARSGANVLTF. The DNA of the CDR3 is TGTGTCAGAAGCTTAGCTGGGCAGGGGGCGCGCTCTGGGGCCAACGTCCTGACTTTC.

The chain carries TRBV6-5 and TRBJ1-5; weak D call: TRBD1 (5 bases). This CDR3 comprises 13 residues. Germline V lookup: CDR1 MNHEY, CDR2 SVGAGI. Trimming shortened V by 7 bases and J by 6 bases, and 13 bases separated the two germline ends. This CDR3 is CASKGWGSQPQHF. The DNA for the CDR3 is TGTGCCAGCAAGGGGTGGGGTTCTCAGCCCCAGCATTTT.

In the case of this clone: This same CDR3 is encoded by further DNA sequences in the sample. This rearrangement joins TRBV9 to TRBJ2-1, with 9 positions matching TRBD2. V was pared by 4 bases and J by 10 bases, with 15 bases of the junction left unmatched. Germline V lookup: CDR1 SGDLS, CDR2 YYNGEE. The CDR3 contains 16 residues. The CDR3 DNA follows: TGTGCCAGCAGCAGCCACGGCGGGGGGGTGGTCGAAGAGCAGTTCTTC. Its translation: CASSSHGGGVVEEQFF.

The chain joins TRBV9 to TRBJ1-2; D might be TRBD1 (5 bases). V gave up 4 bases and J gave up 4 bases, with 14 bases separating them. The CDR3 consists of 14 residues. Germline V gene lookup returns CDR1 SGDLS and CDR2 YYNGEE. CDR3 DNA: TGTGCCAGCAGCCCCCGGGACCGTAGCTATGGCTACACCTTC. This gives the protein CASSPRDRSYGYTF.